This T cell receptor beta chain was retrieved from a study of blood T cell repertoires in COVID-19. Background on the study: There were acute and convalescent COVID-19 samples, and they came from the United States, Italy and Spain. Nucleic acid was either cDNA or gDNA, and it came from T cells, B-cell-depleted T cells, or PBMCs.

How the authors handled the data: Reference gene primer amplification gave estimated nucleated cell counts. TCRdb's table, derived via immunoSEQ multiplex PCR, lists solely in-frame clones and lacks some. The DNA was the basis for D and trimming; V, J and clone size are from that table. Among fewer than 650,000 clones, around nine tenths were seen once, and the ten largest hold less than 9%. Germline CDR1 SEHNR, CDR2 FQNEAQ (reference sequence). The CDR3 consists of 17 residues. Trimming shortened V by 1 base and J by 2 bases, and 17 bases separated the two germline ends. This sequence joins TRBV7-9 and TRBJ1-2, with no clear D. The source material was peripheral blood. The origin of this receptor is a woman aged 50 to 65 with COVID-19, enrolled during active disease. DNA for the CDR3: TGTGCCAGCAGCTTAGGGGGAGTTGGCAGGTTAAACTATGGCTACACCTTC. It yields the protein CASSLGGVGRLNYGYTF. The full variable domain, with the rest looked up from reference TRBV7-9 and TRBJ1-2, is DTGVSQNPRHKITKRGQNVTFRCDPISEHNRLYWYRQTLGQGPEFLTYFQNEAQLEKSRLLSDRFSAERPKGSFSTLEIQRTEQGDSAMYLCASSLGGVGRLNYGYTFGSGTRLTVV.